What follows are 8 T cell receptor beta chains derived from one specimen sequenced in a study of human T cells and chemical hapten exposure (dated by TCRdb to 2020 to 2022). In the paper's terms, the time point label means: patch test 1, 2 weeks after DPC sensitization. According to the study, the label for this sample's treatment or condition signals: therapeutic diphenylcyclopropenone sensitization with weekly scalp DPC. The library was obtained by RACE. The instrument was a NextSeq 500. TCRdb passed the public sequencing reads through fastp at Q25 and MiXCR, retaining productive beta sequences. Identical CDR3 protein sequences are pooled into one entry, listed with their most common genes and DNA. Within this sample are approximately 74,000 distinct CDR3 sequences, with around 30% of them counted one time only. The ten largest clones take up 8.9% of the sample. The source material was whole blood, sampled in connection with sensitization to the hapten diphenylcyclopropenone (DPC). The receptors were gathered from a man between 35 and 55 years old with alopecia areata. Some clones in this sample may be carry-over from other donors' samples.

This chain links TRBV7-9 with TRBJ2-3; D is ambiguous. Trimming shortened V by 2 bases and J by 5 bases, and 11 bases separated the two germline ends. The germline CDR1 and CDR2 sequences are SEHNR and FQNEAQ (reference sequence). This CDR3 is 14 amino acids long. The CDR3 is CASSLSHLGDTQYF. CDR3 DNA sequence: TGTGCCAGCAGCTTAAGTCACTTGGGAGATACGCAGTATTTT.

This clonotype was picked up a small number of times. The CDR3 loop reads CSARVRSRASNQPQHF. Written as DNA, the CDR3 is TGCAGTGCTAGAGTACGAAGCAGGGCTAGCAATCAGCCCCAGCATTTT. The chain couples TRBV20-1 to TRBJ1-5, with D possibly matching TRBD1 (5 bases). The V end lost 1 base, the J end lost 0 bases, and 13 bases lay between the germline ends. CDR1 DFQATT and CDR2 SNEGSKA come from the germline V gene (reference sequence). CDR3 length equals 16 residues.

This clonotype showed up just a few times. The chain joins TRBV5-1 to TRBJ2-5; D unresolved. Germline CDR1 reads SGHRS; CDR2 reads YFSETQ. This CDR3 comprises 12 residues. Between the trimmed V and J ends, which lost 1 base and 5 bases, there was a span of 6 bases. The CDR3 spells CASSLPTETQYF. The DNA for the CDR3 is TGCGCCAGCAGCTTGCCGACGGAGACCCAGTACTTC.

This clonotype was detected a few times. The CDR3 spells CASRTGQGKRTSPLHF. The CDR3 bases are TGTGCCAGCAGGACCGGACAGGGCAAACGGACGTCACCCCTCCACTTT. The chain is built from TRBV12-3 or TRBV12-4 and TRBJ1-6; TRBD1 aligns across 8 bases. The CDR3 totals 16 residues. Trimming removed 6 bases from V and 10 bases from J; junction bases left unmatched: 14.

This clonotype was seen only a few times. This chain connects TRBV6-5 to TRBJ2-7, with 7 bases matching TRBD1. Trimming cost V 8 bases and J 1 base; bases outside gene matches: 2. The CDR3 length is 12 residues. The germline gives CDR1 MNHEY, CDR2 SVGAGI. The CDR3 loop reads CASSGQSYEQYF. In DNA form, the CDR3 reads TGTGCCAGCTCGGGACAGTCCTACGAGCAGTACTTC.

The chain carries TRBV25-1 and TRBJ1-1, with 7 bases lining up with TRBD1. The V gene's germline CDR1 is MGHDK and CDR2 SYGVNS. Germline trimming cut 7 bases from V and 4 bases from J; bases unmatched to any gene: 12. The CDR3 loop spans 15 amino acids. CDR3 amino acids: CASKREGAEVTEAFF. CDR3 DNA: TGTGCCAGCAAGAGGGAGGGGGCCGAAGTCACTGAAGCTTTCTTT.

The rearrangement uses TRBV6-2 or TRBV6-3 and TRBJ2-7; tentatively, D is TRBD2 (6 bases). The V and J ends lost 5 bases and 2 bases respectively, with 19 bases between them. Germline V gene lookup returns CDR1 MNHEY and CDR2 SVGEGT. CDR3 length equals 16 residues. The CDR3 DNA reads TGTGCCAGCAGTCTCTCCGAAGCGGGCCTAACCTACGAGCAGTACTTC. Translating gives CASSLSEAGLTYEQYF.

In its sample, this clonotype was seen a few times. The chain uses TRBV12-3 or TRBV12-4 and TRBJ2-1, with D perhaps assigned TRBD1 or TRBD2 (5 bases each). The CDR3 runs 14 residues. Trimming shortened V by 5 bases and J by 9 bases, and 17 bases separated the two germline ends. The CDR3 loop reads CASSAWGNGGEQFF. Here the CDR3 DNA reads TGTGCCAGCAGTGCCTGGGGGAATGGGGGTGAGCAGTTCTTC.